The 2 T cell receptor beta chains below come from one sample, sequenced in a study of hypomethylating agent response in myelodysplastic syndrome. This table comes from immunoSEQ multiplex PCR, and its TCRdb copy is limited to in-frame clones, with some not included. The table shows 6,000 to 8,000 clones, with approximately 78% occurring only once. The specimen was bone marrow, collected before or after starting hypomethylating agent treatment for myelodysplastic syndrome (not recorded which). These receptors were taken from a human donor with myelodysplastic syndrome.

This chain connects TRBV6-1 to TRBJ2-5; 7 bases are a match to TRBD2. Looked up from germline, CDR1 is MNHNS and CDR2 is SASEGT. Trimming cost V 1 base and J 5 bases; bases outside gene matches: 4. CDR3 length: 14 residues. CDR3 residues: CASSEGLARETQYF. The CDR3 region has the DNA TGTGCCAGCAGTGAAGGACTAGCCAGGGAGACCCAGTACTTC.

The CDR3 region is CASSWRGREGTYEQYF. The CDR3 DNA is TGTGCCAGCAGCTGGCGGGGGCGGGAGGGGACCTACGAGCAGTACTTC. This sequence joins TRBV7-2 and TRBJ2-7; 9 bases line up with TRBD2. This CDR3 is built from 16 residues. J gave up 2 bases and V 4 bases, and 9 bases lay outside the gene matches. CDR1 and CDR2 (germline): SGHTA, FQGNSA.